These 24 T cell receptor beta chains were sequenced from one sample in a study of blood T cell repertoires in COVID-19. Using immunoSEQ multiplex PCR, the repertoire was profiled, and TCRdb retains in-frame clones only, with some absent. Of 180,000 or so clones in the sample, 70% to 90% were seen once. The sequencing input was peripheral blood. The receptor set was obtained from a middle-aged man with active or convalescent COVID-19.

This chain joins TRBV6-5 and TRBJ1-3; D unresolved. Trimming left V 6 bases short and J 0 bases short, with 9 bases between. The CDR3 length is 14 residues. The germline CDR1 and CDR2 sequences are MNHEY and SVGAGI. CDR3 sequence (DNA): TGTGCCAGCAGCGCAGGATACTCTGGAAACACCATATATTTT. The encoded protein is CASSAGYSGNTIYF.

This clone was counted only a few times. This sequence joins TRBV14 and TRBJ2-7; TRBD1 agrees at 7 bases. The germline gives CDR1 SGHDN, CDR2 FVKESK. V shed 8 bases, J shed 0 bases, and the junction held 7 bases outside the gene matches. CDR3 length: 14 residues. The CDR3 loop reads CASPDRVYSYEQYF. CDR3 DNA sequence: TGTGCCAGCCCTGACAGGGTCTACTCCTACGAGCAGTACTTC.

The DNA of the CDR3 is TGTGCCAGCTCACCACCTAGCTTATTAGGTGTCGAGCAGTACTTC. Translation gives CASSPPSLLGVEQYF. V usage is TRBV18 and J usage is TRBJ2-7; D call uncertain. The CDR3 totals 15 residues. The germline V gene encodes CDR1 KGHSH and CDR2 LQKENI. Trimming cost V 0 bases and J 6 bases, with 15 bases left between them. Filled out from reference TRBV18 and TRBJ2-7, the complete variable domain reads NAGVMQNPRHLVRRRGQEARLRCSPMKGHSHVYWYRQLPEEGLKFMVYLQKENIIDESGMPKERFSAEFPKEGPSILRIQQVVRGDSAAYFCASSPPSLLGVEQYFGPGTRLTVT.

This sequence joins TRBV30 and TRBJ2-4; 8 nucleotides line up with TRBD1. The CDR3 length is 17 residues. The ends lost 0 bases at V and 0 bases at J; junction bases unmatched: 7. Germline CDR1 and CDR2: GTSNPN and SVGIG (reference sequence). The CDR3 protein is CAWSVWRQGSAKNIQYF. For the CDR3, the DNA is TGTGCCTGGAGTGTATGGAGACAGGGGTCAGCCAAAAACATTCAGTACTTC.

This chain uses TRBV12-3 or TRBV12-4 with TRBJ2-2; no clear D gene. Trimming pared 8 bases from V and 5 bases from J, leaving 6 bases between. The CDR3 runs 11 residues. Here the CDR3 DNA reads TGTGCCAGCGGGCGAACCGGGGAGCTGTTTTTT. Amino acids: CASGRTGELFF.

Comments on this clone: The same CDR3 also results from other DNA sequences found in this sample. V is TRBV19 and J is TRBJ1-5; D is unclear. Trimming pared 5 bases from V and 4 bases from J, leaving 6 bases between. The CDR3 covers 12 residues. Looked up from germline, CDR1 is LNHDA and CDR2 is SQIVND (reference sequence). CDR3 region: CASSYSNQPQHF. CDR3 in DNA: TGTGCCAGTAGTTACAGTAATCAGCCCCAGCATTTT.

The genes are TRBV7-8 and TRBJ1-5, with 7 bases matching TRBD1. The germline CDR1 and CDR2 sequences are SGHVS and FQNEAQ. The junction had 4 bases not matched to a gene; V was cut back by 5 bases and J by 0 bases. There are 15 residues in the CDR3. The CDR3 DNA reads as TGTGCCAGCAGCGCGGACAGGAATAGCAATCAGCCCCAGCATTTT. Its translation is CASSADRNSNQPQHF. The whole variable domain, remainder taken from reference TRBV7-8 and TRBJ1-5, is GAGVSQSPRYKVAKRGQDVALRCDPISGHVSLFWYQQALGQGPEFLTYFQNEAQLDKSGLPSDRFFAERPEGSVSTLKIQRTQQEDSAVYLCASSADRNSNQPQHFGDGTRLSIL.

CDR3 in DNA: TGTGCCAGCAGCCGAACAGGGCCTCAGCCCCAGCATTTT. This codes for CASSRTGPQPQHF. The chain employs TRBV12-3 or TRBV12-4 and TRBJ1-5, with a possible D match to TRBD1 (6 bases). The germline V and J ends were trimmed by 6 bases and 6 bases, with 12 bases remaining between them. The CDR3 contains 13 residues.

The chain has TRBV14 and TRBJ1-5, with 9 nucleotides matching TRBD1. The CDR3 sequence is 14 residues long. After removal of 9 bases from V and 7 bases from J, the junction contained 10 bases not matched to a gene. Germline-derived CDR1 and CDR2 are SGHDN and FVKESK. CDR3 in amino acids: CASKEGQGQQPQHF. The CDR3 DNA reads as TGTGCCAGTAAGGAGGGACAGGGACAACAGCCCCAGCATTTT. The full variable domain, rest sourced from reference TRBV14 and TRBJ1-5, is EAGVTQFPSHSVIEKGQTVTLRCDPISGHDNLYWYRRVMGKEIKFLLHFVKESKQDESGMPNNRFLAERTGGTYSTLKVQPAELEDSGVYFCASKEGQGQQPQHFGDGTRLSIL.

This clone was seen a few times. The V gene is TRBV5-4, the J gene TRBJ2-7; TRBD1 might be the D (5 bases). Germline CDR1 reads SGHNT; CDR2 reads YYREEE (reference sequence). The CDR3 covers 13 residues. The V gene lost 0 bases and the J gene lost 2 bases, with 6 bases spanning the gap. CDR3 DNA sequence: TGTGCCAGCAGCTTGGACAGGACCTACGAGCAGTACTTC. Protein product: CASSLDRTYEQYF.

The chain is built from TRBV5-1 and TRBJ2-1; TRBD2 matches 10 bases. V shed 5 bases and J 7 bases; nucleotides not matched to a gene: 15. This CDR3 spans 17 amino acids. Looked up from germline, CDR1 is SGHRS and CDR2 is YFSETQ. The CDR3 loop is CASRPGGLAPPRNEQFF. The CDR3, as DNA: TGCGCCAGCAGGCCTGGGGGACTAGCGCCACCCAGGAATGAGCAGTTCTTC. The whole variable domain, filled in from reference TRBV5-1 and TRBJ2-1, reads KAGVTQTPRYLIKTRGQQVTLSCSPISGHRSVSWYQQTPGQGLQFLFEYFSETQRNKGNFPGRFSGRQFSNSRSEMNVSTLELGDSALYLCASRPGGLAPPRNEQFFGPGTRLTVL.

The chain joins TRBV11-2 to TRBJ1-2, with D possibly being TRBD1 (6 bases). The CDR3 is 15 residues long. The V end was cut by 1 base, the J end by 3 bases, with 12 bases between. CDR1 and CDR2 (germline): SGHAT, FQNNGV. The CDR3 DNA sequence: TGTGCCAGCAGCTTAGTTGCTGACAGGTACTATGGCTACACCTTC. Amino acids: CASSLVADRYYGYTF.

V usage is TRBV7-2 and J usage is TRBJ2-1; perhaps TRBD1 as D (5 bases). The germline V and J ends were trimmed by 1 base and 4 bases, with 14 bases remaining between them. This CDR3 region has 16 residues. Germline V CDR1 and CDR2: SGHTA, FQGNSA. CDR3 in amino acids: CASSLVPGHSYNEQFF. The CDR3 coding sequence is TGTGCCAGCAGCTTAGTTCCAGGACACAGTTACAATGAGCAGTTCTTC.

The chain joins TRBV28 to TRBJ1-5, with 12 bases lining up with TRBD1. CDR1 and CDR2 (germline): MDHEN, SYDVKM. This CDR3 spans 16 amino acids. The V gene end was trimmed by 8 bases and the J gene end by 5 bases; junction bases not matched to a gene: 10. The CDR3 sequence is CASRITGTGGDQPQHF. As DNA, the CDR3 is TGTGCCAGCCGAATAACCGGGACAGGGGGCGATCAGCCCCAGCATTTT. Full variable domain (outside the CDR3, taken from reference TRBV28 and TRBJ1-5): DVKVTQSSRYLVKRTGEKVFLECVQDMDHENMFWYRQDPGLGLRLIYFSYDVKMKEKGDIPEGYSVSREKKERFSLILESASTNQTSMYLCASRITGTGGDQPQHFGDGTRLSIL.

The V and J genes are TRBV6-5 and TRBJ2-2, with D perhaps matching TRBD1 (6 bases). Germline V gene sequence: CDR1 MNHEY, CDR2 SVGAGI. This CDR3 is 15 amino acids long. The germline V and J ends were trimmed by 3 bases and 5 bases, with 13 bases remaining between them. The CDR3, as DNA: TGTGCCAGCAGTTATGGGGGCCTAAAGACCGGGGAGCTGTTTTTT. Its protein is CASSYGGLKTGELFF.

The chain uses TRBV6-5 and TRBJ2-7, with D possibly TRBD2 on 8 matching bases. The germline V and J ends were trimmed by 10 bases and 7 bases, with 20 bases remaining between them. Germline CDR1 reads MNHEY; CDR2 reads SVGAGI. This CDR3 has 13 residues. CDR3 sequence: CATGRGRVGEQYF. The CDR3 DNA sequence: TGTGCCACCGGGAGGGGGCGAGTGGGGGAGCAGTACTTC.

The V and J genes are TRBV19 and TRBJ1-6; TRBD1 might be the D (5 bases). This CDR3 is built from 16 residues. With 5 bases removed from V and 5 bases from J, the gap between germline ends came to 16 bases. Germline V gene lookup returns CDR1 LNHDA and CDR2 SQIVND (reference sequence). In nucleotides, the CDR3 is TGTGCCAGTAGTGCATTGGGGAGGGGAAATAATTCACCCCTCCACTTT. Its translation is CASSALGRGNNSPLHF. The whole variable domain, filled in from reference TRBV19 and TRBJ1-6, reads DGGITQSPKYLFRKEGQNVTLSCEQNLNHDAMYWYRQDPGQGLRLIYYSQIVNDFQKGDIAEGYSVSREKKESFPLTVTSAQKNPTAFYLCASSALGRGNNSPLHFGNGTRLTVT.

The V gene is TRBV6-5, the J gene TRBJ1-1; D is ambiguous. The length of the CDR3 is 13 residues. The germline V and J ends were trimmed by 0 bases and 0 bases, with 2 bases remaining between them. Germline-derived CDR1 and CDR2 are MNHEY and SVGAGI. The CDR3 sequence is CASSYSMNTEAFF. Here the CDR3 DNA reads TGTGCCAGCAGTTACTCTATGAACACTGAAGCTTTCTTT.

The chain employs TRBV5-6 and TRBJ1-5, with D perhaps TRBD1 (6 bases). The germline CDR1 and CDR2 sequences are SGHDT and YYEEEE. V was trimmed by 4 bases and J by 7 bases, leaving 18 bases between them. CDR3 length: 15 amino acids. The CDR3 coding sequence is TGTGCCAGCAGCCCCCCCCGGGGGGCTGAGCAGCCCCAGCATTTT. Amino acids: CASSPPRGAEQPQHF.

The chain uses TRBV2 and TRBJ1-1, with 9 positions matching TRBD1. The CDR3 totals 15 residues. Germline trimming cut 4 bases from V and 5 bases from J; bases unmatched to any gene: 8. Germline V gene lookup returns CDR1 SNHLY and CDR2 FYNNEI. This CDR3 reads CASSGRTGAITEAFF. DNA of the CDR3: TGTGCCAGCAGTGGTAGGACAGGGGCGATTACTGAAGCTTTCTTT. The full variable domain, in which reference TRBV2 and TRBJ1-1 provide the parts outside the CDR3, is EPEVTQTPSHQVTQMGQEVILRCVPISNHLYFYWYRQILGQKVEFLVSFYNNEISEKSEIFDDQFSVERPDGSNFTLKIRSTKLEDSAMYFCASSGRTGAITEAFFGQGTRLTVV.

This clone was observed once. The genes are TRBV5-6 and TRBJ2-5, with D perhaps matching TRBD1 (6 bases). Germline CDR1 is SGHDT and CDR2 is YYEEEE. Trimming removed 0 bases from V and 5 bases from J, with 17 bases in between. CDR3 size: 16 residues. The chain's CDR3 is CASSLAKGTRWETQYF. The CDR3 coding sequence is TGTGCCAGCAGCTTGGCCAAAGGGACACGATGGGAGACCCAGTACTTC.

The count of this clone is one. This chain links TRBV9 with TRBJ1-4; 9 nucleotides align to TRBD1. The CDR3 runs to 15 residues. Germline lookup yields CDR1 SGDLS and CDR2 YYNGEE. Trimming removed 0 bases from V and 5 bases from J; junction bases left unmatched: 2. CDR3 sequence: CASSVAGTGNEKLFF. The CDR3 region has the DNA TGTGCCAGCAGCGTAGCCGGGACAGGGAATGAAAAACTGTTTTTT.

The gene calls are TRBV7-3 and TRBJ2-3, with D perhaps TRBD1 (6 bases). With 4 bases removed from V and 7 bases from J, the gap between germline ends came to 9 bases. There are 12 residues in the CDR3. Germline CDR1 and CDR2: SGHTA and FQGTGA. The CDR3 region is CASSSQGNTQYF. The CDR3 DNA sequence: TGTGCCAGCAGCTCGCAGGGGAATACGCAGTATTTT.

CDR3 in DNA: TGTGCCAGCAGTTACTCGTCGACAGATGGCTACACCTTC. It translates to CASSYSSTDGYTF. The V gene is TRBV6-2 or TRBV6-3, the J gene TRBJ1-2; D perhaps matches TRBD1 (5 bases). The germline V and J ends were trimmed by 0 bases and 6 bases, with 8 bases remaining between them. The CDR3 is made up of 13 amino acids. Germline CDR1 is MNHEY and CDR2 is SVGEGT.